This T cell receptor beta chain emerged from a study of blood T cell repertoires in COVID-19. Turning to the study itself: COVID-19 samples collected from the United States, Italy and Spain covered acute and convalescent phases. From T cells, B-cell-depleted T cells, or PBMCs came the material, which was cDNA or gDNA.

V lost 4 bases to trimming and J lost 4 bases; unmatched junction nucleotides: 13. Germline lookup yields CDR1 SGHRS and CDR2 YFSETQ. CDR3 length: 17 residues. Original handling: Estimation of nucleated cell counts relied on the amplification of reference gene primers. Method: immunoSEQ multiplex PCR; TCRdb's copy keeps in-frame clones and lacks some. V and J calls and clone size follow that table, whereas D and trimming were derived from the DNA. The data hold approximately 160,000 clones, with around four fifths observed a single time. The sequenced sample was peripheral blood. The chain joins TRBV5-1 to TRBJ1-3; 8 bases match TRBD1. The TCR originated in a woman aged 55-75 years with acute or convalescent COVID-19. The CDR3 nucleotides read TGCGCCAGCAGCCGTCCGGGACAGGCCACGGCGGGAAACACCATATATTTT. This translates into CASSRPGQATAGNTIYF.